Listed below are T cell receptor beta chains from one sample, sequenced in a study of T cell responses to AZD1222 COVID-19 vaccine. Here immunoSEQ multiplex PCR was the method, and the copy in TCRdb shows in-frame clones only, minus some. The sample holds some 120,000 clones, 92% seen once. Sequences were derived from peripheral blood, sampled on day 0 of AZD1222 vaccination. The receptors stem from an adult in good health. The CDR3 runs from the conserved cysteine through the conserved F or W. A D gene is named only where the DNA matches it firmly. Part of the rows lack a size; the others show once, few, many or a class for expanded clones.

abundance	d_gene	v_gene	j_gene	CDR3nt	CDR3aa
NA	TRBD1	TRBV27	TRBJ1-2	TGTGCCAGCAGTTTCAGGGGGCGCTCGGCTGGCTACACCTTC	CASSFRGRSAGYTF
NA	NA	TRBV9	TRBJ2-3	TGTGCCAGCAGCGTAGCTGGGGGAGTCTGGACAGATACGCAGTATTTT	CASSVAGGVWTDTQYF
NA	NA	TRBV29-1	TRBJ2-1	TGCAGCGTTAGACCGCAGGGGACGTTCTCCTACAATGAGCAGTTCTTC	CSVRPQGTFSYNEQFF
NA	NA	TRBV7-3	TRBJ1-6	TGTGCCAGCAGCCCATCCATAAATTCACCCCTCCACTTT	CASSPSINSPLHF
NA	NA	TRBV18	TRBJ1-4	TGTGCCAGCTCACGCTCCGGGGGCTCGAATGAAAAACTGTTTTTT	CASSRSGGSNEKLFF
once	TRBD2	TRBV7-3	TRBJ2-1	TGTGCCAGCAGCTTCCTCCGGACTAGCGGTTACAATGAGCAGTTCTTC	CASSFLRTSGYNEQFF
once	NA	TRBV5-8	TRBJ2-7	TGTGCCAGCAGCCCCGCGCGCTGGGGAGATCACGAGCAGTACTTC	CASSPARWGDHEQYF
NA	NA	TRBV5-1	TRBJ1-1	TGCGCCAGCAGCTTGACGGGGGCGCGCACTGAAGCTTTCTTT	CASSLTGARTEAFF
NA	NA	TRBV28	TRBJ2-7	TGTGCCAGCAGCCCCCCAGGGGAGGGGTCCTACGAGCAGTACTTC	CASSPPGEGSYEQYF
NA	NA	TRBV5-4	TRBJ1-1	TGTGCCAGCAGCGGCCGAACCTCCAACAGTGACACTGAAGCTTTCTTT	CASSGRTSNSDTEAFF
NA	NA	TRBV6-5	TRBJ1-1	TGTGCCAGCAGTTACAATGGGGGGATAGACACTGAAGCTTTCTTT	CASSYNGGIDTEAFF
NA	NA	TRBV4-1	TRBJ2-7	TGCGCCAGCAGCACGGACAGGGTTAGTAGCGGGAGTCTGGACGAGCAGTACTTC	CASSTDRVSSGSLDEQYF
NA	NA	TRBV15	TRBJ2-3	TGTGCCACCAGCAGAGGGTTGACAGATACGCAGTATTTT	CATSRGLTDTQYF
NA	NA	TRBV27	TRBJ1-4	TGTGCCAGCAGTCGGGCAGGGAGGTTTGAAAAACTGTTTTTT	CASSRAGRFEKLFF
NA	NA	TRBV3-1/TRBV3-2	TRBJ2-1	TGTGCCAGCAGCCCGCAACTAGCTGTAATAGGTGAGCAGTTCTTC	CASSPQLAVIGEQFF
NA	NA	TRBV20-1	TRBJ1-2	TGCAGTGCTAGTCCAGCCTCTGCTAACTATGGCTACACCTTC	CSASPASANYGYTF
NA	NA	TRBV27	TRBJ1-2	TGTGCCAGCAGTTCACACAATAACTATGGCTACACCTTC	CASSSHNNYGYTF
NA	NA	TRBV28	TRBJ1-5	TGTGCCAGCAGCCTAGACAGTGAATATAGCAATCAGCCCCAGCATTTT	CASSLDSEYSNQPQHF
NA	NA	TRBV5-5	TRBJ2-5	TGTGCCAGCAGCTCTGGGACTCTGCGGGAGACCCAGTACTTC	CASSSGTLRETQYF
NA	NA	TRBV6-6	TRBJ1-1	TGTGCCAGCAGTTCCCTGACAGCCGGAGCGGGGATAGCTTTCTTT	CASSSLTAGAGIAFF
once	NA	TRBV11-3	TRBJ1-1	TGTGCCAGCAGCTTCGGACGCCCGGGCACTGAAGCTTTCTTT	CASSFGRPGTEAFF
NA	NA	TRBV29-1	TRBJ2-5	TGCAGCGTTGATAAATCCGGGGTCCAAGAGACCCAGTACTTC	CSVDKSGVQETQYF
NA	NA	TRBV19	TRBJ2-2	TGTGCCAGTAGTATAATTTTCCCCACCACCGGGGAGCTGTTTTTT	CASSIIFPTTGELFF
NA	NA	TRBV5-1	TRBJ1-4	TGCGCCAGCAGCTTGTCGGCCCAGGTTGAAAAACTGTTTTTT	CASSLSAQVEKLFF
NA	NA	TRBV9	TRBJ1-1	TGTGCCAGCAGCGTAGTCGGGTCGCCGACAAACACTGAAGCTTTCTTT	CASSVVGSPTNTEAFF
NA	NA	TRBV11-3	TRBJ2-3	TGTGCCAGCAGCTCAGGACATAGCACAGATACGCAGTATTTT	CASSSGHSTDTQYF
NA	NA	TRBV5-8	TRBJ1-1	TGTGCCAGCAGCTTGGATGGCGAAATCACTGAAGCTTTCTTT	CASSLDGEITEAFF
NA	NA	TRBV15	TRBJ2-2	TGTGCCACCAGCAGAGGCCCGGGAGTGAGCACCGGGGAGCTGTTTTTT	CATSRGPGVSTGELFF
NA	TRBD1	TRBV5-6	TRBJ2-5	TGTGCCAGCATCAAAGCGGGACAGGGGCCGGAGACCCAGTACTTC	CASIKAGQGPETQYF
NA	TRBD1	TRBV7-8	TRBJ1-3	TGTGCCAGCAGCCCGGACAGGGCCTCTGGAAACACCATATATTTT	CASSPDRASGNTIYF
NA	TRBD2	TRBV7-9	TRBJ2-7	TGTGCCAGCACGGGTAGGACTAGCGGGTCCTACGAGCAGTACTTC	CASTGRTSGSYEQYF
NA	NA	TRBV28	TRBJ1-5	TGTGCCAGCAGTTTAAGGGCGGGGTCTCAGCCCCAGCATTTT	CASSLRAGSQPQHF
NA	TRBD1	TRBV6-2/TRBV6-3	TRBJ1-5	TGTGCCAGCAGCCGACAGGGGTCCAATCAGCCCCAGCATTTT	CASSRQGSNQPQHF
NA	TRBD2	TRBV28	TRBJ2-7	TGTGCCACGGGGACTAGCGGGAGTGTGTACGAGCAGTACTTC	CATGTSGSVYEQYF
once	TRBD1	TRBV5-1	TRBJ2-5	TGCGCCAGCAGCTCACAGGGGGAGACCCAGTACTTC	CASSSQGETQYF
NA	NA	TRBV21-1	TRBJ1-1	TGTGCCAGCAGCCCCAGGACAGGGGGCATTTTGCACACTGAAGCTTTCTTT	CASSPRTGGILHTEAFF
NA	NA	TRBV5-1	TRBJ2-3	TGCGCCAGCAGCTTGGTGGGGGGCGGCACAGATACGCAGTATTTT	CASSLVGGGTDTQYF
NA	NA	TRBV11-1	TRBJ1-3	TGTGCCAGCAGCTTAGGAACGAACTCTGGAAACACCATATATTTT	CASSLGTNSGNTIYF
NA	TRBD1	TRBV6-6	TRBJ2-7	TGTGCCAGCAGTTCCGGGACAGTCATCACCTACGAGCAGTACTTC	CASSSGTVITYEQYF
NA	TRBD1	TRBV9	TRBJ2-5	TGTGCCAGCAGCGTAGGACAGGGAAAAGAGACCCAGTACTTC	CASSVGQGKETQYF
NA	TRBD2	TRBV15	TRBJ2-1	TGTGCCACCAGCAGAGATGGGACTAGTCTACTAAATGAGCAGTTCTTC	CATSRDGTSLLNEQFF
NA	NA	TRBV27	TRBJ2-5	TGTGCCAGCAGTTTATTTGGGGGAGAGACCCAGTACTTC	CASSLFGGETQYF
NA	NA	TRBV6-5	TRBJ1-6	TGTGCCAGCAGCTACGAGGGATCTCCACCCCTCCACTTT	CASSYEGSPPLHF
NA	TRBD2	TRBV10-3	TRBJ2-3	TGTGCCATCAGTGAGTCGAGTAGCGGGGGGAGCACAGATACGCAGTATTTT	CAISESSSGGSTDTQYF
once	NA	TRBV5-1	TRBJ1-5	TGCGCCAGCAGCTGGGGGGGTATCGGCAATCAGCCCCAGCATTTT	CASSWGGIGNQPQHF
NA	TRBD1	TRBV29-1	TRBJ1-4	TGCAGCGGGACAGGGGGCGAGACTAATGAAAAACTGTTTTTT	CSGTGGETNEKLFF
NA	NA	TRBV20-1	TRBJ2-3	TGCAGTGCTAGTGACCCGGCGGATACGCAGTATTTT	CSASDPADTQYF
NA	NA	TRBV18	TRBJ2-2	TGTGCCAGCTCACCGGCGGGACCTGGCACCGGGGAGCTGTTTTTT	CASSPAGPGTGELFF
few	NA	TRBV14	TRBJ2-7	TGTGCCAGCAGCCAAGATGATAGGACTGCCTACGAGCAGTACTTC	CASSQDDRTAYEQYF
NA	NA	TRBV7-9	TRBJ1-2	TGTGCCAGCAGCCCGGGACTGCCGTATGGCTACACCTTC	CASSPGLPYGYTF
once	TRBD2	TRBV30	TRBJ2-6	TGTGCCTGGAGTGTACGGGGGGCTGGGGCCAACGTCCTGACTTTC	CAWSVRGAGANVLTF
NA	NA	TRBV30	TRBJ1-3	TGTGCCTGGACGCAGTCCGGAAACACCATATATTTT	CAWTQSGNTIYF